The next 19 T cell receptor beta chains were all read from a single sample in a study of cytomegalovirus exposure and HLA in healthy donors. PCR amplification relied on 60 Vbeta primers (plus 13 Jbeta primers). Sequencing was performed with immunoSEQ multiplex PCR; in TCRdb, only in-frame clones are kept and a portion is missing. The table shows approximately 240,000 clones, with about 81% occurring only once. Specimen: PBMCs. The receptors shown here come from a woman aged 40 to 50 in good health and CMV-seropositive.

The CDR3 reads CASMQGNKNIQYF. As DNA, the CDR3 is TGTGCCAGCATGCAGGGCAATAAAAACATTCAGTACTTC. The J gene is TRBJ2-4, the V gene TRBV2, with D perhaps TRBD1 (5 bases). V was trimmed by 7 bases and J by 4 bases, leaving 11 bases between them. CDR3 size: 13 residues. The V gene's germline CDR1 is SNHLY and CDR2 FYNNEI. The variable domain in full, completed from reference TRBV2 and TRBJ2-4, reads EPEVTQTPSHQVTQMGQEVILRCVPISNHLYFYWYRQILGQKVEFLVSFYNNEISEKSEIFDDQFSVERPDGSNFTLKIRSTKLEDSAMYFCASMQGNKNIQYFGAGTRLSVL.

The J gene is TRBJ1-5, the V gene TRBV5-1; D gene unclear. The CDR3 consists of 13 residues. Germline assignment: CDR1 SGHRS and CDR2 YFSETQ. Trimming shortened V by 1 base and J by 5 bases, and 7 bases separated the two germline ends. The CDR3 nucleotides are TGCGCCAGCAGCTTGATTTATGATCAGCCCCAGCATTTT. Translating gives CASSLIYDQPQHF.

This sequence joins TRBV6-5 and TRBJ1-1; TRBD1 aligns across 10 bases. The CDR3 runs to 14 residues. Germline V gives CDR1 MNHEY, CDR2 SVGAGI. V lost 5 bases, J lost 4 bases, and 4 bases stayed unmatched. The CDR3 loop is CASSRGTGATEAFF. CDR3 bases: TGTGCCAGCAGTCGCGGGACAGGGGCCACTGAAGCTTTCTTT.

The chain's CDR3 is CATSLTSGSSDEQFF. The CDR3 bases are TGTGCCACTTCACTGACTAGCGGGAGTAGTGATGAGCAGTTCTTC. This chain joins TRBV4-2 and TRBJ2-1; 12 positions agree with TRBD2. In germline, CDR1 is LGHNA, CDR2 YNFKEQ. The CDR3 spans 15 residues. V lost 10 bases, J lost 8 bases, and 12 bases stayed unmatched.

The chain recombines TRBV10-3 with TRBJ1-1; D may be TRBD1 (6 bases). Trimming took off 6 bases at V and 3 bases at J, with 11 bases between the two ends. Germline V gene lookup returns CDR1 ENHRY and CDR2 SYGVKD. This CDR3 region has 13 residues. This CDR3 reads CAISAGVHTEAFF. The CDR3 DNA is TGTGCCATCAGCGCAGGGGTCCACACTGAAGCTTTCTTT.

The chain combines TRBV5-4 with TRBJ1-6; D is perhaps TRBD1 (5 bases). Trimming cost V 0 bases and J 7 bases, with 11 bases left between them. Germline V lookup: CDR1 SGHNT, CDR2 YYREEE (reference sequence). The CDR3 is made up of 15 amino acids. In DNA form, the CDR3 reads TGTGCCAGCAGCTTGGTGCAGGGTTTCAATTCACCCCTCCACTTT. It yields the protein CASSLVQGFNSPLHF.

The DNA for the CDR3 is TGTGCCAGCAGCTTGGAGCAGGGGACAGATACGCAGTATTTT. Translating gives CASSLEQGTDTQYF. This chain uses TRBV5-4 with TRBJ2-3, with D possibly TRBD1 on 6 matching bases. Per germline, CDR1 SGHNT and CDR2 YYREEE (reference sequence). The CDR3 runs 14 residues. With 0 bases removed from V and 3 bases from J, the gap between germline ends came to 8 bases.

This clone came up once. This rearrangement joins TRBV5-1 to TRBJ2-7; 7 nucleotides line up with TRBD2. Germline CDR1 is SGHRS and CDR2 is YFSETQ. V trimming: 4 bases; J trimming: 0 bases; junction bases outside the gene matches: 4. This CDR3 has 14 residues. The CDR3 DNA is TGCGCCAGCAGCCCGGGGGACTACTCCTACGAGCAGTACTTC. Translated, it gives CASSPGDYSYEQYF.

The chain carries TRBV11-2 and TRBJ2-5; 8 nucleotides match TRBD2. Germline assignment: CDR1 SGHAT and CDR2 FQNNGV. The CDR3 consists of 16 residues. J gave up 0 bases and V 1 base, and 4 bases lay outside the gene matches. The CDR3 sequence is CASSLAGGPYQETQYF. The CDR3 nucleotides read TGTGCCAGCAGCTTAGCGGGAGGGCCCTACCAAGAGACCCAGTACTTC.

About this clone: At the DNA level, this CDR3 is encoded by other sequences in the same sample as well. This sequence joins TRBV6-5 and TRBJ1-1, with a possible D match to TRBD1 (5 bases). The CDR3 length is 13 residues. The germline V gene encodes CDR1 MNHEY and CDR2 SVGAGI. The V end was cut by 4 bases, the J end by 0 bases, with 6 bases between. The chain's CDR3 is CASSSGLNTEAFF. CDR3 DNA: TGTGCCAGCAGTTCAGGGCTGAACACTGAAGCTTTCTTT.

This clone was seen only once. The V call is TRBV4-2, the J call TRBJ2-5; 8 positions match TRBD2. The CDR3 consists of 17 residues. CDR1 and CDR2 from the germline V gene are LGHNA and YNFKEQ. The trim removed 0 bases at V and 7 bases at J, leaving 13 bases unmatched. CDR3 bases: TGTGCCAGCAGCCAAGATCGTGGCGGGGGGCCGGCGGGGACCCAGTACTTC. It yields the protein CASSQDRGGGPAGTQYF.

This chain connects TRBV7-2 to TRBJ1-1; D is possibly TRBD1 (5 bases). The CDR3 runs 14 residues. V lost 3 bases to trimming and J lost 0 bases, with 8 bases between them. Germline V CDR1 and CDR2: SGHTA, FQGNSA. The CDR3 region is CASSFRVVNTEAFF. The CDR3 DNA follows: TGTGCCAGCAGCTTCAGGGTGGTGAACACTGAAGCTTTCTTT.

The count of this clone is one. The V and J genes are TRBV29-1 and TRBJ2-7, with TRBD2 matching 10 bases. CDR3 length: 18 residues. Losses at the gene ends were 4 bases for V and 5 bases for J; bases not matched to a gene: 20. Germline V gives CDR1 SQVTM, CDR2 ANQGSEA. The CDR3 DNA sequence: TGCAGCGTTGCTTTTAGTTTGCTAGCGGGAGCCGTACGGAACGAGCAGTACTTC. Translated: CSVAFSLLAGAVRNEQYF.

The rearrangement joins TRBV27 to TRBJ2-1, with D perhaps matching TRBD2 (6 bases). Trimming took off 3 bases at V and 8 bases at J, with 17 bases between the two ends. The CDR3 sequence is 15 residues long. Per germline, CDR1 MNHEY and CDR2 SMNVEV (reference sequence). The CDR3 spells CASSFVRGTGDEQFF. DNA of the CDR3: TGTGCCAGCAGTTTCGTGCGGGGAACGGGGGATGAGCAGTTCTTC.

The chain joins TRBV29-1 to TRBJ1-3, with D perhaps matching TRBD1 (6 bases). CDR1 and CDR2 from the germline V gene are SQVTM and ANQGSEA. Trimming stripped 0 bases from V and 2 bases from J, with 11 bases between. This CDR3 has 15 amino acids. The CDR3 DNA follows: TGCAGCGTTGAAGATCTGCGGGGGCCTGGAAACACCATATATTTT. Translated: CSVEDLRGPGNTIYF.

The chain has TRBV6-5 and TRBJ2-3; D is ambiguous. The CDR3 contains 14 residues. Germline V CDR1 and CDR2: MNHEY, SVGAGI. Trimming removed 6 bases at V and 7 bases at J, with 17 bases between. In DNA, the CDR3 is TGTGCCAGCAGCCCCACAAACGCCGACAATACGCAGTATTTT. Translating it yields CASSPTNADNTQYF.

Comment on this clone: A read error may account for a junction end that differs from germline. The same CDR3 is also encoded by other DNA sequences in this sample. V and J are TRBV2 and TRBJ1-6; 7 nucleotides align to TRBD1. This CDR3 has 16 residues. Germline V gene lookup returns CDR1 SNHLY and CDR2 FYNNEI. The CDR3 loop is CASAQGRSSYNSPLHF. DNA for the CDR3: TGTGCCAGCGCACAGGGGCGTAGCTCCTATAATTCCCCCCTCCACTTT.

The V call is TRBV5-4, the J call TRBJ2-5; weak D call: TRBD2 (6 bases). Between the trimmed V and J ends, which lost 0 bases and 7 bases, there was a span of 13 bases. Germline lookup yields CDR1 SGHNT and CDR2 YYREEE (reference sequence). This CDR3 region has 14 residues. Here the CDR3 DNA reads TGTGCCAGCAGCTTGGGACTAGGGGATGGGACCCAGTACTTC. It is translated as CASSLGLGDGTQYF.

The chain combines TRBV10-3 with TRBJ2-5, with 9 bases identical to TRBD1. CDR3 length equals 15 residues. V shed 4 bases, J shed 0 bases, and the junction held 3 bases outside the gene matches. Per the germline V gene, CDR1 is ENHRY and CDR2 is SYGVKD. In DNA, the CDR3 is TGTGCCATCAGTGCCGGGACAGGGAACCAAGAGACCCAGTACTTC. Its protein product is CAISAGTGNQETQYF.